The 2 T cell receptor beta chains in this list originate from one sample, sequenced in a study of cytomegalovirus exposure and HLA in healthy donors. Primers for the PCR totalled 60 Vbeta and 13 Jbeta. Sequencing was performed with immunoSEQ multiplex PCR; in TCRdb, only in-frame clones are kept and a portion is missing. This table holds 140,000 to 150,000 clones, just under 85% found once. The source material was PBMCs. The origin of the receptors is a woman aged 60-75 years in good health and CMV-seropositive.

Note on this clone: The sample carries other DNA sequences with the same CDR3. The CDR3 coding sequence is TGTGCCAGCAGCTTGGCCAGTAATTATGGCTACACCTTC. It encodes CASSLASNYGYTF. The J gene is TRBJ1-2, the V gene TRBV5-4; D not resolved. The V and J ends lost 0 bases and 5 bases respectively, with 8 bases between them. CDR1 SGHNT and CDR2 YYREEE come from the germline V gene (reference sequence). The CDR3 has 13 residues. The full variable domain, with the rest looked up from reference TRBV5-4 and TRBJ1-2, is ETGVTQSPTHLIKTRGQQVTLRCSSQSGHNTVSWYQQALGQGPQFIFQYYREEENGRGNFPPRFSGLQFPNYSSELNVNALELDDSALYLCASSLASNYGYTFGSGTRLTVV.

The chain is built from TRBV5-1 and TRBJ2-7; 10 positions match TRBD2. Looked up from germline, CDR1 is SGHRS and CDR2 is YFSETQ. CDR3 length equals 18 residues. After removal of 4 bases from V and 0 bases from J, the junction contained 13 bases not matched to a gene. Here the CDR3 reads CASSRTFGVAGGSYEQYF. CDR3 nucleotides: TGCGCCAGCAGCCGGACATTTGGGGTAGCGGGGGGCTCCTACGAGCAGTACTTC.